This passage covers 32 T cell receptor beta chains from one sample sequenced in a study of T cell responses to AZD1222 COVID-19 vaccine. TCRdb's copy holds only in-frame clones and misses some; the assay was immunoSEQ multiplex PCR. The data show tens of thousands of clones, with around 90% seen just once and more than 5% held by the top ten. Sequenced material: peripheral blood, taken on day 0 of MenACWY control vaccination. The receptors stem from an adult in good health.

The chain couples TRBV10-2 to TRBJ1-2; the match to TRBD1 covers 7 bases. The V gene's germline CDR1 is WSHSY and CDR2 SAAADI. CDR3 length: 16 residues. Unmatched junction bases numbered 12, after V lost 5 bases and J lost 3 bases. The DNA of the CDR3 is TGCGCCAGCAGTAATAGGCGTGAGGGGGCCCACTATGGCTACACCTTC. Its translation: CASSNRREGAHYGYTF.

This clone was counted a single time. The chain employs TRBV7-2 and TRBJ2-3; D might be TRBD1 (5 bases). V was cut by 2 bases and J by 5 bases, with 14 bases left in between. The CDR3 sequence is 15 residues long. Germline lookup yields CDR1 SGHTA and CDR2 FQGNSA. The CDR3 region has the DNA TGTGCCAGCAGCTTAACCAGGGCTTTAAAAGATACGCAGTATTTT. Translation gives CASSLTRALKDTQYF.

The chain recombines TRBV7-8 with TRBJ2-7, with D perhaps TRBD2 (6 bases). V lost 5 bases and J 0 bases, leaving 8 bases between the germline ends. This CDR3 region has 13 residues. Germline CDR1 is SGHVS and CDR2 is FQNEAQ. The CDR3 DNA is TGTGCCAGCAGCCGGGGGAGCTCCTACGAGCAGTACTTC. Protein: CASSRGSSYEQYF.

This clone was detected only once. The rearrangement links TRBV30 to TRBJ1-5; D call uncertain. This CDR3 comprises 13 residues. Germline V lookup: CDR1 GTSNPN, CDR2 SVGIG (reference sequence). Trimming took 0 bases from V and 3 from J, leaving 6 bases between them. The CDR3 nucleotides read TGTGCCTGGAGTGTCGGGGTCAATCAGCCCCAGCATTTT. Protein product: CAWSVGVNQPQHF.

V and J are TRBV18 and TRBJ2-1; D not resolved. V lost 9 bases and J 6 bases, leaving 15 bases between the germline ends. CDR3 length equals 13 residues. In germline, CDR1 is KGHSH, CDR2 LQKENI. For the CDR3, the DNA is TGTGCCAGTGGTCTTGGAAACCCCAATGAGCAGTTCTTC. Encoded protein: CASGLGNPNEQFF.

This clone was counted a few times. This rearrangement joins TRBV6-5 to TRBJ1-1; tentatively, D is TRBD1 (5 bases). CDR3 length: 15 residues. Between the trimmed V and J ends, which lost 5 bases and 0 bases, there was a span of 13 bases. Germline V gene sequence: CDR1 MNHEY, CDR2 SVGAGI. The CDR3 bases are TGTGCCAGCAGTCTGGGGCCACGTATGAACACTGAAGCTTTCTTT. It encodes CASSLGPRMNTEAFF.

The CDR3 region is CATAGAQGYTF. CDR3 coding DNA: TGTGCCACCGCGGGGGCGCAGGGCTACACCTTC. The V gene is TRBV6-6, the J gene TRBJ1-2; a weak D match, TRBD1 (6 bases). This CDR3 comprises 11 residues. V was clipped by 10 bases and J by 8 bases, with 14 bases between them. Germline V CDR1 and CDR2: MNHNY, SVGAGI (reference sequence).

This chain links TRBV28 with TRBJ1-1; D gene ambiguous. V was pared by 7 bases and J by 11 bases, with 17 bases between. CDR3 length: 12 amino acids. In germline, CDR1 is MDHEN, CDR2 SYDVKM. CDR3 bases: TGTGCCAGCACTTGGGATCAAAACAAGGCTTTCTTT. Its translation: CASTWDQNKAFF.

This clone was seen only once. The chain is built from TRBV3-1 (or the pseudogene TRBV3-2) and TRBJ1-2; no reliable D call. The germline V and J ends were trimmed by 0 bases and 1 base, with 6 bases remaining between them. CDR3 size: 14 residues. Germline V lookup: CDR1 LGHDT, CDR2 YNNKEL (reference sequence). The CDR3 reads CASSQDAGNYGYTF. CDR3 nucleotide sequence: TGTGCCAGCAGCCAAGATGCGGGTAACTATGGCTACACCTTC.

This chain connects TRBV4-3 to TRBJ2-5, with D perhaps TRBD2 (6 bases). The germline V gene has CDR1 LGHNA and CDR2 YSLEER. This CDR3 has 16 amino acids. The germline V and J ends were trimmed by 0 bases and 5 bases, with 16 bases remaining between them. CDR3 DNA: TGCGCCAGCAGCCAAGATGGGGGAGGACGGGGCGAGACCCAGTACTTC. As protein: CASSQDGGGRGETQYF.

This clone was observed once. The chain combines TRBV6-2 or TRBV6-3 with TRBJ1-1; 7 positions agree with TRBD1. Germline values: CDR1 MNHEY, CDR2 SVGEGT. Trimming cost V 3 bases and J 3 bases; bases outside gene matches: 4. The CDR3 is 14 amino acids. The CDR3 DNA sequence: TGTGCCAGCAGTTATCGCAGGGGGGACACTGAAGCTTTCTTT. This codes for CASSYRRGDTEAFF.

The V gene is TRBV5-6, the J gene TRBJ1-4; TRBD1 matches 9 bases. The CDR3 sequence is 18 residues long. The ends lost 4 bases at V and 3 bases at J; junction bases unmatched: 13. Germline CDR1 and CDR2: SGHDT and YYEEEE. DNA of the CDR3: TGTGCCAGCAGCGGAACCGGGACAGGGTCCCCAGCTAATGAAAAACTGTTTTTT. Encoded protein: CASSGTGTGSPANEKLFF.

The chain couples TRBV5-6 to TRBJ1-5, with 12 bases fitting TRBD1. This CDR3 is built from 16 residues. J was trimmed by 6 bases and V by 2 bases; bases with no gene match: 6. The germline gives CDR1 SGHDT, CDR2 YYEEEE. This chain's CDR3 is CASSFGGQGASQPQHF. CDR3 nucleotide sequence: TGTGCCAGCAGCTTCGGGGGACAGGGGGCGAGTCAGCCCCAGCATTTT.

CDR3 nucleotide sequence: TGTGCCAGCATCGAGGACGGTGAGGTATACGAGCAGTACTTC. Its translation is CASIEDGEVYEQYF. The V gene is TRBV7-3, the J gene TRBJ2-7; no firm D call. Trimming removed 7 bases at V and 4 bases at J, with 17 bases between. Germline V gene lookup returns CDR1 SGHTA and CDR2 FQGTGA. CDR3 length: 14 residues.

This chain uses TRBV2 with TRBJ1-2; 7 bases match TRBD1. The V gene's germline CDR1 is SNHLY and CDR2 FYNNEI. V lost 6 bases and J lost 4; bases outside the gene matches: 8. This CDR3 is built from 14 residues. In DNA, the CDR3 is TGTGCCAGCAGAGAAACAGGGGCAGGCTATGGCTACACCTTC. This sequence encodes CASRETGAGYGYTF.

V gene TRBV9 combines with J gene TRBJ2-2; D might be TRBD2 (6 bases). The CDR3 length is 17 residues. V was clipped by 1 base and J by 0 bases, with 13 bases between them. From germline, CDR1 is SGDLS and CDR2 YYNGEE. The CDR3 DNA is TGTGCCAGCAGCGTAAAGGGAGGAGGCCCGAACACCGGGGAGCTGTTTTTT. It codes for CASSVKGGGPNTGELFF.

The V gene is TRBV12-3 or TRBV12-4, the J gene TRBJ1-2; 8 nucleotides agree with TRBD1. V lost 3 bases and J lost 4; bases outside the gene matches: 1. The CDR3 totals 13 residues. CDR3 nucleotide sequence: TGTGCCAGCAGTTTCGGGACAGGCTATGGCTACACCTTC. Its translation: CASSFGTGYGYTF.

This clone appeared a single time. V is TRBV10-3 and J is TRBJ1-1, with 7 nucleotides matching TRBD1. The CDR3 is made up of 13 amino acids. V shed 8 bases and J 7 bases; nucleotides not matched to a gene: 10. Germline V gene data show CDR1 as ENHRY and CDR2 as SYGVKD. The CDR3 nucleotides read TGTGCCATCGGAGGGGGCCCGGACGGTGAAGCTTTCTTT. Its protein product is CAIGGGPDGEAFF.

This chain connects TRBV7-2 to TRBJ1-2, with a weak D call TRBD1 (5 bases). The germline V gene has CDR1 SGHTA and CDR2 FQGNSA. The CDR3 contains 17 residues. Trimming took 3 bases from V and 0 from J, leaving 17 bases between them. The CDR3 nucleotides read TGTGCCAGCAGCTTCCGCCCACAGGAGCGTTCTAACTATGGCTACACCTTC. Its protein is CASSFRPQERSNYGYTF.

This chain uses TRBV29-1 with TRBJ1-2; a possible D gene is TRBD1 (5 bases). Trimming took off 3 bases at V and 4 bases at J, with 12 bases between the two ends. Germline CDR1 SQVTM, CDR2 ANQGSEA. The CDR3 contains 13 residues. The CDR3 DNA reads TGCAGCGTTGAGGGACGGACCAGCTATGGCTACACCTTC. Amino acids: CSVEGRTSYGYTF.

This clone appeared a single time. The chain combines TRBV19 with TRBJ1-5, with 7 bases fitting TRBD1. The CDR3 runs to 16 residues. Germline values: CDR1 LNHDA, CDR2 SQIVND (reference sequence). V lost 0 bases to trimming and J lost 9 bases; unmatched junction nucleotides: 11. The chain's CDR3 is CASSIDRPRGYWPQHF. The CDR3 DNA is TGTGCCAGTAGTATAGATCGGCCCAGGGGGTATTGGCCCCAGCATTTT.

V usage is TRBV27 and J usage is TRBJ1-2, with TRBD1 as a possible D gene (6 bases). This CDR3 comprises 14 residues. CDR1 and CDR2 from the germline V gene are MNHEY and SMNVEV (reference sequence). V lost 4 bases and J 7 bases, leaving 16 bases between the germline ends. The CDR3 loop is CASSSVGTSLGYTF. Written as DNA, the CDR3 is TGTGCCAGCAGTTCGGTAGGGACATCACTTGGCTACACCTTC.

The chain links TRBV7-8 to TRBJ2-4; 7 bases are a match to TRBD2. Germline loops: CDR1 SGHVS, CDR2 FQNEAQ. The CDR3 covers 16 residues. The V gene end was trimmed by 1 base and the J gene end by 0 bases; junction bases not matched to a gene: 3. The DNA of the CDR3 is TGTGCCAGCAGCTTAGTTGCGGGGGTAGCCAAAAACATTCAGTACTTC. It is translated as CASSLVAGVAKNIQYF.

This rearrangement joins TRBV6-1 to TRBJ1-2; 9 nucleotides align to TRBD1. The CDR3 is made up of 17 amino acids. Germline V gene data show CDR1 as MNHNS and CDR2 as SASEGT. V gave up 2 bases and J gave up 2 bases; unmatched junction bases: 9. The CDR3 reads CASSEPGTGTLNYGYTF. The DNA of the CDR3 is TGTGCCAGCAGTGAACCCGGGACAGGGACCCTAAACTATGGCTACACCTTC.

The V gene is TRBV19, the J gene TRBJ2-7; D is possibly TRBD1 (6 bases). CDR1 LNHDA and CDR2 SQIVND come from the germline V gene (reference sequence). V was cut by 5 bases and J by 8 bases, with 22 bases left in between. This CDR3 region has 15 residues. The CDR3 here is CASSGQTGAYLQQYF. The CDR3 DNA sequence: TGTGCCAGTAGTGGCCAGACAGGTGCGTACCTCCAGCAGTACTTC. Together with reference TRBV19 and TRBJ2-7, the CDR3 gives the full variable domain: DGGITQSPKYLFRKEGQNVTLSCEQNLNHDAMYWYRQDPGQGLRLIYYSQIVNDFQKGDIAEGYSVSREKKESFPLTVTSAQKNPTAFYLCASSGQTGAYLQQYFGPGTRLTVT.

This chain joins TRBV7-2 and TRBJ2-1; 9 nucleotides align to TRBD2. In germline, CDR1 is SGHTA, CDR2 FQGNSA. This CDR3 region has 15 residues. V shed 1 base and J 6 bases; nucleotides not matched to a gene: 4. DNA of the CDR3: TGTGCCAGCAGCTTAGGCGGGACTAGCTTCAATGAGCAGTTCTTC. This encodes CASSLGGTSFNEQFF.

The CDR3 DNA reads TGTGCCAGCAGCGCGGACAGTCTTGAAGCTTTCTTT. This translates into CASSADSLEAFF. The chain recombines TRBV5-6 with TRBJ1-1; possibly TRBD1 for D (6 bases). The V end lost 4 bases, the J end lost 7 bases, and 11 bases lay between the germline ends. The germline CDR1 and CDR2 sequences are SGHDT and YYEEEE. The CDR3 runs to 12 residues.

The J gene is TRBJ1-6, the V gene TRBV6-2 or TRBV6-3; TRBD1 matches at 11 bases. Unmatched junction bases numbered 15, after V lost 3 bases and J lost 8 bases. Germline V gene sequence: CDR1 MNHEY, CDR2 SVGEGT. This CDR3 spans 19 amino acids. In DNA form, the CDR3 reads TGTGCCAGCAGTTATCTCCTTGGACAGGGGGCATCTTTTGATTCACCCCTCCACTTT. Protein: CASSYLLGQGASFDSPLHF.

CDR3 sequence reads: CAWSPQGVGTDTQYF. CDR3 nucleotides: TGTGCCTGGAGTCCCCAGGGGGTTGGGACAGATACGCAGTATTTT. This rearrangement joins TRBV30 to TRBJ2-3; 7 bases fit TRBD1. The V gene's germline CDR1 is GTSNPN and CDR2 SVGIG (reference sequence). The CDR3 is 15 amino acids. J lost 3 bases, V lost 2 bases, and 8 bases had no gene match. The full variable domain, rest sourced from reference TRBV30 and TRBJ2-3, is SQTIHQWPATLVQPVGSPLSLECTVEGTSNPNLYWYRQAAGRGLQLLFYSVGIGQISSEVPQNLSASRPQDRQFILSSKKLLLSDSGFYLCAWSPQGVGTDTQYFGPGTRLTVL.

This clone appeared a single time. The J gene is TRBJ2-3, the V gene TRBV27, with TRBD1 matching 7 bases. Germline-derived CDR1 and CDR2 are MNHEY and SMNVEV (reference sequence). The CDR3 is made up of 16 amino acids. V shed 5 bases, J shed 2 bases, and the junction held 10 bases outside the gene matches. The CDR3 nucleotides read TGTGCCAGCAGTCCTATCGGGACAGCGATCACAGATACGCAGTATTTT. Translation: CASSPIGTAITDTQYF.

This chain uses TRBV9 with TRBJ1-6; possible D gene TRBD1, 5 bases. The germline V gene encodes CDR1 SGDLS and CDR2 YYNGEE. V lost 3 bases, J lost 0 bases, and 16 bases lay in between. The CDR3 has 18 amino acids. CDR3 sequence: CASSGPGAVSSYNSPLHF. CDR3 nucleotides: TGTGCCAGCAGCGGACCTGGGGCTGTTAGCTCCTATAATTCACCCCTCCACTTT.

CDR3 nucleotides: TGTGCCAGCAGTTACTCGCAGGGTGGCGAGCAGTACTTC. It specifies CASSYSQGGEQYF. The rearrangement uses TRBV6-5 and TRBJ2-7; D possibly corresponds to TRBD1 (5 bases). The CDR3 is made up of 13 amino acids. Trimming cost V 0 bases and J 6 bases, with 9 bases left between them. The germline V gene has CDR1 MNHEY and CDR2 SVGAGI.